These 9 T cell receptor beta chains came from one sample sequenced in a study of Ad26.COV2.S vaccination and SARS-CoV-2 variants. Profiling relied on immunoSEQ multiplex PCR, and the TCRdb table lists in-frame clones only, not all of them. The sample consists of 320,000 or so clones, approximately 87% of them appearing once. Treatment given: some 19 received Ad26.COV2.S at low or high dose, single or two shots; 5 received placebo; per-sample allocation not given. All samples were drawn on day 63, counting from the first vaccine or placebo injection. The specimen comprised peripheral blood, sampled in a trial of Ad26.COV2.S vaccine versus placebo. The source of these receptors is a person between 18 and 65 years old who received the Ad26.COV2.S COVID-19 vaccine or a placebo.

The chain recombines TRBV7-2 with TRBJ2-5; a possible D gene is TRBD2 (6 bases). In germline, CDR1 is SGHTA, CDR2 FQGNSA. V was trimmed by 3 bases and J by 0 bases, leaving 14 bases between them. CDR3 length: 16 amino acids. CDR3 coding DNA: TGTGCCAGCAGCTTGAATGCGGGGTGGGACCAAGAGACCCAGTACTTC. Protein: CASSLNAGWDQETQYF.

The CDR3 bases are TGTGCCAGCTCAGAAGAGCAAGAGACCCAGTACTTC. Translated: CASSEEQETQYF. The chain links TRBV18 to TRBJ2-5; no firm D call. The germline CDR1 and CDR2 sequences are KGHSH and LQKENI. Trimming took 5 bases from V and 2 from J, leaving 6 bases between them. CDR3 length: 12 residues.

V is TRBV6-5 and J is TRBJ1-6, with D possibly TRBD1 on 5 matching bases. The CDR3 has 15 amino acids. Trimming stripped 4 bases from V and 7 bases from J, with 14 bases between. Germline V CDR1 and CDR2: MNHEY, SVGAGI. The CDR3 bases are TGTGCCAGCAGTTCGGAGGGACTGTTAAATTCACCCCTCCACTTT. Its translation: CASSSEGLLNSPLHF.

This chain connects TRBV29-1 to TRBJ1-2; 7 bases are a match to TRBD1. The CDR3 extends over 13 amino acids. After removal of 2 bases from V and 8 bases from J, the junction contained 8 bases not matched to a gene. In germline, CDR1 is SQVTM, CDR2 ANQGSEA. The DNA for the CDR3 is TGCAGCGTTGAAAGGGACAGCTCGGGGGGCTACACCTTC. It specifies CSVERDSSGGYTF.

The chain is built from TRBV5-6 and TRBJ1-1; D is uncertain. The V and J ends lost 1 base and 2 bases respectively, with 15 bases between them. The CDR3 is made up of 16 amino acids. Germline V gene data show CDR1 as SGHDT and CDR2 as YYEEEE. The DNA of the CDR3 is TGTGCCAGCAGCTTGCTTCTGAGTGTGGATAACACTGAAGCTTTCTTT. Translated: CASSLLLSVDNTEAFF.

The chain couples TRBV25-1 to TRBJ2-3; D perhaps matches TRBD2 (6 bases). Germline CDR1 reads MGHDK; CDR2 reads SYGVNS. Between the trimmed V and J ends, which lost 2 bases and 2 bases, there was a span of 11 bases. The CDR3 runs to 15 residues. The CDR3 DNA reads TGTGCCAGCAGTGAAGGAGGGGCTCTCACAGATACGCAGTATTTT. Protein product: CASSEGGALTDTQYF.

This clone was counted only a few times. The gene calls are TRBV7-9 and TRBJ1-2, with no clear D. This CDR3 is 16 amino acids long. Germline V gives CDR1 SEHNR, CDR2 FQNEAQ (reference sequence). Trimming cost V 3 bases and J 5 bases, with 19 bases left between them. CDR3 nucleotides: TGTGCCAGCAGCTTCCTGCGGGTATCGGGGATGTATGGCTACACCTTC. Encoded protein: CASSFLRVSGMYGYTF.

The chain is built from TRBV5-6 and TRBJ2-5; weak D call: TRBD1 (5 bases). This CDR3 contains 15 residues. Germline CDR1 SGHDT, CDR2 YYEEEE. Trimming took off 4 bases at V and 2 bases at J, with 15 bases between the two ends. The CDR3 DNA reads as TGTGCCAGCAGCCTGCAGCCCGACAGTCAAGAGACCCAGTACTTC. Translated, it gives CASSLQPDSQETQYF.

The table lists this clone with a count of one. The V call is TRBV24-1, the J call TRBJ1-5; D call uncertain. The germline V gene has CDR1 KGHDR and CDR2 SFDVKD. V was pared by 9 bases and J by 8 bases, with 13 bases between. This CDR3 has 12 residues. This chain's CDR3 is CATCGRTEPQHF. CDR3 in DNA: TGTGCCACCTGTGGAAGGACCGAGCCCCAGCATTTT.